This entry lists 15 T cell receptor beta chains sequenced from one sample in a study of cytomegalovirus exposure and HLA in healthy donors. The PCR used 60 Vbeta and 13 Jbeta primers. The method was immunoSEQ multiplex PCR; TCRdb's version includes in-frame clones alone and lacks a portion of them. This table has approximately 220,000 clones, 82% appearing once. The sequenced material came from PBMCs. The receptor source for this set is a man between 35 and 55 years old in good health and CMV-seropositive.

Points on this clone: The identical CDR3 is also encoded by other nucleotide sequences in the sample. As DNA, the CDR3 is TGTGCCAGCAGCTTAGGGTTAGCGGGATCCTACAATGAGCAGTTCTTC. Amino acid sequence: CASSLGLAGSYNEQFF. This chain uses TRBV7-9 with TRBJ2-1; 8 nucleotides line up with TRBD2. The junction had 3 bases not matched to a gene; V was cut back by 1 base and J by 1 base. In germline, CDR1 is SEHNR, CDR2 FQNEAQ (reference sequence). This CDR3 has 16 residues.

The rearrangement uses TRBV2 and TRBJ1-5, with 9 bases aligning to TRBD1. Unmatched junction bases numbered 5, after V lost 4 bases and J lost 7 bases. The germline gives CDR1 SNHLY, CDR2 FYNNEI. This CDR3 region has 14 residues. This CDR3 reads CASSGQGVYQPQHF. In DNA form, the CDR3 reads TGTGCCAGCAGTGGACAGGGGGTTTACCAGCCCCAGCATTTT.

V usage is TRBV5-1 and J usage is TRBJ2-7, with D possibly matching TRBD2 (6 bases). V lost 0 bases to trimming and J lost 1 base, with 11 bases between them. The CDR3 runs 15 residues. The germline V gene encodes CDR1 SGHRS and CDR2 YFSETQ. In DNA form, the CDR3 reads TGCGCCAGCAGCTTGGTACGGGAGAAATCCTACGAGCAGTACTTC. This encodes CASSLVREKSYEQYF.

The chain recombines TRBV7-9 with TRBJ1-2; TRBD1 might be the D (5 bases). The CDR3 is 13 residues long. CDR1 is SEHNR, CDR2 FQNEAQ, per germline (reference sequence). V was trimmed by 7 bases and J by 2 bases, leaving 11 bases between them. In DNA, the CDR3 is TGTGCCAGCACCCTGGGGGGGAACTATGGCTACACCTTC. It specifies CASTLGGNYGYTF.

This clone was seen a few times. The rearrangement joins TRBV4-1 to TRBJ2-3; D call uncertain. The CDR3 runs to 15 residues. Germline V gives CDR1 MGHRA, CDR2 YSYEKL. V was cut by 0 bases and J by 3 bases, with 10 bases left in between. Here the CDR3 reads CASSQETKATDTQYF. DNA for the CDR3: TGCGCCAGCAGCCAAGAGACCAAAGCGACAGATACGCAGTATTTT.

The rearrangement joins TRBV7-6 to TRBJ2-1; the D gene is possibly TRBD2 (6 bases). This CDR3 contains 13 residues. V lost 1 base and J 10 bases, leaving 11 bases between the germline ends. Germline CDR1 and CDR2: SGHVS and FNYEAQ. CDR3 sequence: CASSLVLRGEQFF. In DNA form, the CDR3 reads TGTGCCAGCAGCTTAGTGCTGCGGGGAGAGCAGTTCTTC.

In nucleotides, the CDR3 is TGCGCCAGCAGCCCCGGGGGGGGGATCAGGGCTGAAGCTTTCTTT. Translated, it gives CASSPGGGIRAEAFF. The chain recombines TRBV5-1 with TRBJ1-1, with a weak D call TRBD1 (5 bases). CDR3 length: 15 amino acids. CDR1 is SGHRS and CDR2 is YFSETQ in the germline V gene. The V end was cut by 4 bases, the J end by 6 bases, with 19 bases between.

The CDR3 coding sequence is TGCGCCAGCAGTGCATATGGCGGGAGTGGCAATGAGCAGTTCTTC. Translated, it gives CASSAYGGSGNEQFF. The rearrangement links TRBV10-2 to TRBJ2-1, with 7 bases aligning to TRBD2. The CDR3 runs to 15 residues. J lost 6 bases, V lost 4 bases, and 9 bases had no gene match. Per germline, CDR1 WSHSY and CDR2 SAAADI.

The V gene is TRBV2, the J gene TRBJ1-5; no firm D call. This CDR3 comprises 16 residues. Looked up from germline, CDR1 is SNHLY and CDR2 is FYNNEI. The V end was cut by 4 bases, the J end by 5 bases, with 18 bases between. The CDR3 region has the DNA TGTGCCAGCAGTGGAAACCGGGAGCTCCGGCATCAGCCCCAGCATTTT. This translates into CASSGNRELRHQPQHF.

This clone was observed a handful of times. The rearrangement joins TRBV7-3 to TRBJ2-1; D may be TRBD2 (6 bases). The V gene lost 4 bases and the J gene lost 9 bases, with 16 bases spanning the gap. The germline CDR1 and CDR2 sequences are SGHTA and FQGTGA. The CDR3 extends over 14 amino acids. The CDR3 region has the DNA TGTGCCAGCAGCTCTCCGACTAGTATGGGTGAGCAGTTCTTC. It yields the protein CASSSPTSMGEQFF.

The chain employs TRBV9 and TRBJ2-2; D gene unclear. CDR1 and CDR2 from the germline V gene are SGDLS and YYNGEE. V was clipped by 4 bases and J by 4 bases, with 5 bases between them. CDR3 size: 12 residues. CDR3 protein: CASSRGTGELFF. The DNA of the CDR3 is TGTGCCAGCAGCCGCGGCACCGGGGAGCTGTTTTTT.

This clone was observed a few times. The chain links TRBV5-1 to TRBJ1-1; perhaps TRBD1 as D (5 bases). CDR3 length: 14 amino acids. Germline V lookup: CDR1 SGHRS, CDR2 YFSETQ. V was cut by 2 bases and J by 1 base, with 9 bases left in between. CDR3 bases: TGCGCCAGCAGCTTTGACAGCTCGAACACTGAAGCTTTCTTT. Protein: CASSFDSSNTEAFF.

CDR3 DNA sequence: TGTGCCGCGGACCACTGGACAGGGAACACTGAAGCTTTCTTT. It yields the protein CAADHWTGNTEAFF. The chain couples TRBV30 to TRBJ1-1; TRBD1 matches at 7 bases. The trim removed 8 bases at V and 1 base at J, leaving 10 bases unmatched. CDR1 GTSNPN and CDR2 SVGIG come from the germline V gene (reference sequence). The length of the CDR3 is 14 residues. The whole variable domain, filled in from reference TRBV30 and TRBJ1-1, reads SQTIHQWPATLVQPVGSPLSLECTVEGTSNPNLYWYRQAAGRGLQLLFYSVGIGQISSEVPQNLSASRPQDRQFILSSKKLLLSDSGFYLCAADHWTGNTEAFFGQGTRLTVV.

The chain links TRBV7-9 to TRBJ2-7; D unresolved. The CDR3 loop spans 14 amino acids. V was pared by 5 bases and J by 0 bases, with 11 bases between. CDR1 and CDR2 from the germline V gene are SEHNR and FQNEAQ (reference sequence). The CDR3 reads CASSPREASYEQYV. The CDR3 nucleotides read TGTGCCAGCAGCCCTAGAGAGGCCTCCTACGAGCAGTACGTC.

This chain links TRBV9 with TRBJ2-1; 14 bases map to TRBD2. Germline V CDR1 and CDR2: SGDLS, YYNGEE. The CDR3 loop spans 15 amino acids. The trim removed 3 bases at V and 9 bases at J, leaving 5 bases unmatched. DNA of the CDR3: TGTGCCAGCAGCGAGGGACTAGCGGGAGAGGGTGAGCAGTTCTTC. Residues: CASSEGLAGEGEQFF.